Presented here are 4 T cell receptor beta chains from one specimen sequenced in a study of blood T cell repertoires in COVID-19. The table came from immunoSEQ multiplex PCR; TCRdb's copy has only in-frame clones and leaves some out. The table has 70,000 to 100,000 clones, nearly 90% seen once. The sequenced material came from peripheral blood. Every receptor here comes from a woman at least 80 years old with active or convalescent COVID-19.

The V call is TRBV4-1, the J call TRBJ2-3; 10 bases fit TRBD2. The ends lost 2 bases at V and 8 bases at J; junction bases unmatched: 7. The CDR3 extends over 15 amino acids. Germline V gene sequence: CDR1 MGHRA, CDR2 YSYEKL. The CDR3 bases are TGCGCCAGCAGCCAATCGATAGCGGGAGGTGGTACGCAGTATTTT. Protein product: CASSQSIAGGGTQYF.

On this clone itself: At one end the junction does not follow the germline gene, possibly because of a read error. The chain links TRBV5-1 to TRBJ1-3, with D perhaps matching TRBD1 (5 bases). Germline CDR1 and CDR2: SGHRS and YFSETQ. CDR3 length equals 12 residues. CDR3 sequence reads: CASSLEGTTANF. CDR3 nucleotide sequence: TGCGCCAGCAGCTTGGAAGGCACGACAGCAAATTTT.

The chain links TRBV9 to TRBJ1-3; TRBD1 aligns across 7 bases. Per the germline V gene, CDR1 is SGDLS and CDR2 is YYNGEE. The CDR3 loop spans 14 amino acids. J gave up 3 bases and V 4 bases, and 4 bases lay outside the gene matches. The DNA for the CDR3 is TGTGCCAGCAGCCCCCACAGGGGTGGAAACACCATATATTTT. Translated, it gives CASSPHRGGNTIYF.

This clone is a singleton in its sample. The V call is TRBV11-2, the J call TRBJ2-1; tentatively, D is TRBD2 (5 bases). The CDR3 sequence is 12 residues long. Germline lookup yields CDR1 SGHAT and CDR2 FQNNGV. The ends were cut back, 5 bases at V and 7 bases at J, with 9 bases in the middle. The CDR3 spells CASSKWENEQFF. As DNA, the CDR3 is TGTGCCAGCAGCAAATGGGAGAATGAGCAGTTCTTC.